The clone carrying this T cell receptor beta chain was detected many times. The CDR3 runs to 14 residues. With 3 bases clipped from V and 5 bases from J, the junction kept 6 bases outside the gene matches. Per germline, CDR1 DFQATT and CDR2 SNEGSKA (reference sequence). The data stem from a study of Graves' ophthalmopathy and Graves' hyperthyroidism. The study amplified TCR beta CDR3 regions using RNA transcripts. Amplification began with first-round RT-PCR using HTBI primers, then second-round multiplex PCR was performed. In TCRdb, the multiplex PCR reads were re-called with MiXCR into one record per CDR3 protein. The table has hundreds of thousands of distinct CDR3 sequences, under 25% seen once; the top ten hold 2.5% to 3%.

Material: peripheral blood. The chain is built from TRBV20-1 and TRBJ2-7, with 11 bases identical to TRBD2. The TCR sequence derives from a woman aged 18-29 years with stable Graves' hyperthyroidism. CDR3 coding DNA: TGCAGTGCTAGGACTAGCGGGATTTTCGACGAGCAGTACTTC. Protein product: CSARTSGIFDEQYF.